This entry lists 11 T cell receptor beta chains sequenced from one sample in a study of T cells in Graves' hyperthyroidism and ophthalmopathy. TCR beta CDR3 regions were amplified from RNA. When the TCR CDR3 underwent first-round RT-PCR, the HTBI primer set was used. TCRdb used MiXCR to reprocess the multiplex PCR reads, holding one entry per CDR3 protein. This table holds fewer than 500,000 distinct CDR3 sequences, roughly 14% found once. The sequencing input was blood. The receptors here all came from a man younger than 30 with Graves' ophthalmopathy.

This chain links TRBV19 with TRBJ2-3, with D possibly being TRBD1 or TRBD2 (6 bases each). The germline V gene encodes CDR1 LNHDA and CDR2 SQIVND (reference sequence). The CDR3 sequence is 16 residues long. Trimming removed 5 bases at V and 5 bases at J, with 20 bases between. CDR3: CASSRPGGLGGDTQYF. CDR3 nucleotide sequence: TGTGCCAGTAGTCGACCCGGGGGCCTAGGAGGAGATACGCAGTATTTT.

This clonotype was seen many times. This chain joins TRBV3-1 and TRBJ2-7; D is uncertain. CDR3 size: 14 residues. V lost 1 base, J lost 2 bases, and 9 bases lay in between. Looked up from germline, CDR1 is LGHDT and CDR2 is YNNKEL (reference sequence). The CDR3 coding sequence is TGTGCCAGCAGCCAAGGGACCAGGACCTACGAGCAGTACTTC. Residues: CASSQGTRTYEQYF.

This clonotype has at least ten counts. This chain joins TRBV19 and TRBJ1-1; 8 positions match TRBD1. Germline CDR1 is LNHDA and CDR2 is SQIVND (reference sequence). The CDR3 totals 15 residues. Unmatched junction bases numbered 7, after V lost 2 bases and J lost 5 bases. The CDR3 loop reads CASSIQGALRTEAFF. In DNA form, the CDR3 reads TGTGCCAGTAGTATACAGGGGGCTTTGAGGACTGAAGCTTTCTTT. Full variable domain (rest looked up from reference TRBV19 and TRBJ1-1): DGGITQSPKYLFRKEGQNVTLSCEQNLNHDAMYWYRQDPGQGLRLIYYSQIVNDFQKGDIAEGYSVSREKKESFPLTVTSAQKNPTAFYLCASSIQGALRTEAFFGQGTRLTVV.

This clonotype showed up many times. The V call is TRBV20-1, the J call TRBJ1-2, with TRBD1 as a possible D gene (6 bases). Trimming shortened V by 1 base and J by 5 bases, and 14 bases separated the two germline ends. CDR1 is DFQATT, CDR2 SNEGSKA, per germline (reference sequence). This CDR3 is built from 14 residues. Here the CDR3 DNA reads TGCAGTGCTAGAGGACGCCTCCAGGGGTATGGCTACACCTTC. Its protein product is CSARGRLQGYGYTF.

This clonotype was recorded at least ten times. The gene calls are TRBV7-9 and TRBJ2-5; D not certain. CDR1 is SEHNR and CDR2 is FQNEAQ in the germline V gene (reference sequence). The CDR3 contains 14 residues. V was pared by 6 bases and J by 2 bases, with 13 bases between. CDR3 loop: CASRVRPDQETQYF. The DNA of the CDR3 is TGTGCCAGCAGGGTGAGACCGGATCAAGAGACCCAGTACTTC.

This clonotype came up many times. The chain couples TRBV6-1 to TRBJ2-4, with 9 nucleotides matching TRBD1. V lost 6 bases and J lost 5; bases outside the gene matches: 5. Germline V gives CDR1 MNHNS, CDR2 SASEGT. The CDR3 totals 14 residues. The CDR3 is CASRHTGGENIQYF. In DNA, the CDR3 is TGTGCCAGCAGACACACAGGGGGCGAAAACATTCAGTACTTC.

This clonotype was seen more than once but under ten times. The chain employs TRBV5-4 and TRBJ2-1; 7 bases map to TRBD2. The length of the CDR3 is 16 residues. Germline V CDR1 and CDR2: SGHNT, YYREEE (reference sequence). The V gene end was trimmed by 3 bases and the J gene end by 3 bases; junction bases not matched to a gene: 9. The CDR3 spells CASSSASGVLYNEQFF. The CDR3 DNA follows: TGTGCCAGCAGCTCCGCTAGCGGAGTCCTCTACAATGAGCAGTTCTTC.

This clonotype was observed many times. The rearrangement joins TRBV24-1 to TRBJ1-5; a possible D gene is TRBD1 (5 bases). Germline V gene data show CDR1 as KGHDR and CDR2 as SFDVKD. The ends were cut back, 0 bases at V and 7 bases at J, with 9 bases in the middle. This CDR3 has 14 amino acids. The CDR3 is CATSDLEGIQPQHF. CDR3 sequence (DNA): TGTGCCACCAGTGATTTGGAGGGGATCCAGCCCCAGCATTTT.

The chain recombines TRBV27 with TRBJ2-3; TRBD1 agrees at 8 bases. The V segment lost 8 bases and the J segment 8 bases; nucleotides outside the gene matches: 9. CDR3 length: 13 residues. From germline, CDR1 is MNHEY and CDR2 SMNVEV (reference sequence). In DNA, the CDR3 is TGTGCCAGCCGACAGGGGATGATGGGTACGCAGTATTTT. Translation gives CASRQGMMGTQYF.

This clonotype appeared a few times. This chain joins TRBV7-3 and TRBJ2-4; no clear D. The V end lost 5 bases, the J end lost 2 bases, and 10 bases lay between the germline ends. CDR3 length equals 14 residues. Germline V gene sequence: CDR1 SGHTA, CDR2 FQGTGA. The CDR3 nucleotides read TGTGCCAGCAGCCCTACCAACTCCAAAAACATTCAGTACTTC. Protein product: CASSPTNSKNIQYF.

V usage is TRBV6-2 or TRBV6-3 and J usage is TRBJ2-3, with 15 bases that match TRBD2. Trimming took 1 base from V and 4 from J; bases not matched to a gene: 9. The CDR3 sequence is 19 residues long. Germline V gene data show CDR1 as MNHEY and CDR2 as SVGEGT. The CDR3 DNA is TGTGCCAGCAGTTACTTTTTTCCGGGACTAGCGGGAGGCCCAGATACGCAGTATTTT. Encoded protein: CASSYFFPGLAGGPDTQYF.